This T cell receptor beta chain was found in a study of regulatory T cells in long-lasting Graves disease listed by TCRdb under 2021. For the study in its entirety: Patients with newly diagnosed Graves' disease had been on antithyroid drugs for under 3 months. A total of around 35 samples underwent TCR sequencing, from roughly 13 patients with persistent Graves' disease and roughly 20 patients with newly diagnosed Graves' disease. The study was registered as a clinical trial and conducted in China. This study used TCR sequencing and RNA sequencing of peripheral blood to compare persistent Graves' disease patients against newly diagnosed Graves' disease patients. The paper as a whole reports these results and caveats: Sequencing and analysis were limited to the TCR beta chain. Lower TCR Shannon entropy and fewer highly expanded clones were observed in persistent Graves' disease patients than in newly diagnosed patients, which suggested clonal expansion. As a limitation, the authors acknowledged that the small sample size may reduce accuracy. Preferential use of TRBV28, TRBJ1-2 and TRBJ2-5 was observed in persistent disease, whereas TRBV20-1 and TRBJ2-1 were favored in newly diagnosed disease. More public clonotypes were shared among persistent patients (around 3,000) than among newly diagnosed patients (over 900). Only peripheral blood was studied, because thyroid tissue, the primary lesion, was inaccessible.

There are many counts of this clonotype. Its recognized antigen is unknown. No per-base quality is available; no much larger clone lies one base away. Read against the paper, the sample's time point label means: newly diagnosed GD, antithyroid drugs for less than 3 months. For both TCR sequencing and RNA sequencing, RNA was extracted from PBMCs using TRIzol. The diagnosis of Graves' disease was made according to American Thyroid Association guidelines. The patients came from an endocrinology department in Xi'an, China. Each patient gave about 9.1 milliliters of peripheral blood, collected in an EDTA anticoagulant tube. Ficoll Paque Plus density gradient separation was used to isolate PBMCs, and no additional T cell sorting was done. RNA quality was checked with an Agilent 2100 Bioanalyzer and agarose gel, and concentration with a NanoDrop 2000. Library method: multiplex PCR. TCRdb names Illumina HiSeq 4000 as the instrument used. To build TCR beta libraries, CDR3 regions were amplified by Arm-PCR using iRepertoire HTBI primers. Before sequencing, the PCR products went through gel purification. Per the original workflow: Gene usage analysis of CDR3 amino acid clonotypes relied on the approximately 60 TRBV and 14 TRBJ segments identified across samples. COPE and FqMerger were used to merge filtered high-quality paired reads into contigs. Contigs were aligned with BLAST to IMGT TRBV, TRBD and TRBJ reference genes, and CDR3 was defined per IMGT. Any clonotype with a frequency above 0.1% was classified as a highly expanded clone. Repertoire diversity was measured by Shannon entropy, and V-J evenness by the Gini coefficient. A clonotype found in more than one individual was treated as public. TCRdb reanalyzed the raw reads on its own, using fastp at Q25 for trimming and MiXCR for clone calling, and kept in-frame beta chains. Rows merge per CDR3 protein into single entries with the most common DNA and genes. The V and J calls were not made by the authors but by TCRdb's processing. Here the sample has under 400,000 distinct CDR3 sequences; roughly 17% occur a single time. The top ten clonotypes cover roughly 27% of the sample.

CDR1 and CDR2, per the germline V gene, are MDHEN and SYDVKM. V lost 2 bases and J lost 10 bases; the stretch between them is 12 bases long. The CDR3 starts with the cysteine, ends with the phenylalanine, and has 13 residues. This entry keeps only the CDR3 DNA: 39 bases, framed from base 1. These records were also assigned to another study, of T cells in Graves' hyperthyroidism and ophthalmopathy. As described in the second report: Graves' hyperthyroidism was defined as stable when no progression to ophthalmopathy occurred over 18 months of follow-up. Hyperthyroidism patients were aged 18 to 65 years and newly diagnosed, with disease duration of less than 2 months. Patients with uncontrolled infections, other autoimmune diseases, pregnancy or lactation were excluded. Clinical symptoms, serum thyroxine and TRAb, thyroid ultrasound, and orbital computed tomography formed the basis for the diagnoses. The first round of RT-PCR for the TCR CDR3 was performed with the HTBI primer set and the Qiagen OneStep RT-PCR kit. Most expanded thyroid clonotypes (frequency above 0.001) were also detected in blood, a finding suggesting that blood repertoires may reflect thyroid immune responses. Ophthalmopathy was separated from stable hyperthyroidism by a 13 V-J signature model, with around 88% sensitivity and approximately 81% specificity obtained in cross-validation and 80%/75% obtained in testing. In validation, the model predicted progression to ophthalmopathy with just under 71% sensitivity and roughly 75% specificity, a median of roughly seven months before onset. A discovery cohort of about a hundred patients, 43 with Graves' ophthalmopathy and about 60 with stable Graves' hyperthyroidism, was used to find distinguishing TCR V-J signatures. An independent validation cohort of under 20 hyperthyroidism patients and approximately 17 patients who later progressed to ophthalmopathy tested prospective prediction of ophthalmopathy. The 90 to 100 discovery patients were randomly split 7:3 into training and test sets. The study also compared thyroid tissue and blood T-cell repertoires from 5 to 7 Graves' hyperthyroidism patients. After sampling, hyperthyroidism patients received methimazole starting at 30 mg daily, and ophthalmopathy patients received high-dose intravenous methylprednisolone. The libraries were constructed in a second round of multiplex PCR and then size-selected and purified. Paired-end sequencing of the libraries was performed with 100 bp reads on an Illumina HiSeq2000. SOAPnuke was used to process the raw data, throwing out any read that contained adapters or uncalled bases, had a mean Phred below 15, or lacked an exact constant-primer or identifier match. High-quality paired reads were merged using COPE v1.2.5, and each unique nucleotide sequence was defined as a clonotype. MiTCR v1.1 was used to align the clonotypes against IMGT TRBV, TRBD and TRBJ reference segments. Analysis was restricted to V-J combinations with a frequency above 0.0001, which covered 98% to 99.2% of repertoires. The TCS score was defined as the ratio of F50 (clonal expansion) to E x V (chaos), calculated using BLOSUM62-based TCRdist between CDR3 peptides within each V-J. Welch's t-statistics and random forest reduced roughly 530 V-J features to 13, which were used in a naive Bayes classifier (R e1071). No statistical method was used to set the sample size in advance, and investigators knew the group allocation. According to the paper, TCR Vbeta CDR3 sequencing was carried out on 135 peripheral blood samples, which came from under 50 ophthalmopathy, 75 to 80 hyperthyroidism and roughly 17 progressor patients.

The sequence came from a man aged 40-50 years with Graves disease. Donor details come from another sample of the same person, matched by shared clones. The specimen was peripheral blood mononuclear cells (PBMCs), collected at new diagnosis, from a patient treated with antithyroid drugs. The chain uses TRBV28 and TRBJ2-1; the D gene is possibly TRBD2, with 5 bases matching. The CDR3 region reads CASSLPERGEQFF. The DNA sequence reads TGTGCCAGCAGTTTACCTGAACGCGGGGAGCAGTTCTTC.